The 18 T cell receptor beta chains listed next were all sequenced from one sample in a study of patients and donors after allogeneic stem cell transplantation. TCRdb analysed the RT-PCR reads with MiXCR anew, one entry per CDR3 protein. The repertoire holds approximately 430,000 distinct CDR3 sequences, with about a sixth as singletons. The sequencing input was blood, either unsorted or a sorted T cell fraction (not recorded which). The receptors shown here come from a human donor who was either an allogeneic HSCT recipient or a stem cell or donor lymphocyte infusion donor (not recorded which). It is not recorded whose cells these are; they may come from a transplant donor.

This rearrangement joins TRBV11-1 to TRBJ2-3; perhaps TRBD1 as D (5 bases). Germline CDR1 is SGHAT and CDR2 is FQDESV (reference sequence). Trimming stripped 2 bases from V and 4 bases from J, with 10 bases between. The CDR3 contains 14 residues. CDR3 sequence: CASSLYRISDTQYF. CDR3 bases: TGTGCCAGCAGCTTATACAGGATTTCAGATACGCAGTATTTT.

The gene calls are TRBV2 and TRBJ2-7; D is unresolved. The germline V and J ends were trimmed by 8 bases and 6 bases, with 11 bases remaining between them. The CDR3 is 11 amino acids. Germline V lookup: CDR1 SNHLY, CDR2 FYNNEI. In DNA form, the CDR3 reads TGTGCCAGCCGTTTGGTGGGCGAGCAGTACTTC. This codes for CASRLVGEQYF.

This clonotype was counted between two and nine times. CDR3 nucleotide sequence: TGCAGTGCTAGAGAGGTGGGGGGGCCAAACTCCTATAATTCACCCCTCCACTTT. Its protein is CSAREVGGPNSYNSPLHF. This chain joins TRBV20-1 and TRBJ1-6, with D possibly being TRBD1 (6 bases). The V gene lost 0 bases and the J gene lost 0 bases, with 15 bases spanning the gap. This CDR3 contains 18 residues. Germline-derived CDR1 and CDR2 are DFQATT and SNEGSKA (reference sequence).

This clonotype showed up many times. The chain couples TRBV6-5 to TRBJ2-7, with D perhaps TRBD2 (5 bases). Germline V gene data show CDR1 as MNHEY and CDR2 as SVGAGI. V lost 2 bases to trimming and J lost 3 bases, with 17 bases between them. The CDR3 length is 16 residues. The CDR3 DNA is TGTGCCAGCAGTTACCCCCCTACGAGGGTGATCTACGAGCAGTACTTC. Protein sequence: CASSYPPTRVIYEQYF.

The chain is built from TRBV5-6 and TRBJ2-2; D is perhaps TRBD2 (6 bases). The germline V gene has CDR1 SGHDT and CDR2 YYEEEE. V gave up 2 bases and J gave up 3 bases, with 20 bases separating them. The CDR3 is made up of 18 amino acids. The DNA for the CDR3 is TGTGCCAGCAGCTTAAAAAATAGACTAGAATTTGACACCGGGGAGCTGTTTTTT. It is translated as CASSLKNRLEFDTGELFF.

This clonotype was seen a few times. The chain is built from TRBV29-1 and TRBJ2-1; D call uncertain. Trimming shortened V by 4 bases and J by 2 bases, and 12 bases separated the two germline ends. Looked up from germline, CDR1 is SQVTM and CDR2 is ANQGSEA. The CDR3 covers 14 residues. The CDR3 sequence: CSVAAGYPYNEQFF. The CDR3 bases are TGCAGCGTTGCCGCAGGTTACCCCTACAATGAGCAGTTCTTC.

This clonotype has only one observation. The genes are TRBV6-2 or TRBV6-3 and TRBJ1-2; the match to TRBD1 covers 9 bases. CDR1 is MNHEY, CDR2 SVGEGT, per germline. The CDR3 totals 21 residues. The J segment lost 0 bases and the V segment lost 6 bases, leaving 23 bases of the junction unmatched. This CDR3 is CASRHKSPGQGRLRTNYGYTF. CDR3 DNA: TGTGCCAGCAGACACAAGTCCCCGGGACAGGGACGTTTAAGGACTAACTATGGCTACACCTTC.

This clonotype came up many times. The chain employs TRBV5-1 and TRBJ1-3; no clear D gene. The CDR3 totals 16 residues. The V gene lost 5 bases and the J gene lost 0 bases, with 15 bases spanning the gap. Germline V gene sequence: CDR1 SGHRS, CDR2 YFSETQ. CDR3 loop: CASSLRGRSSGNTIYF. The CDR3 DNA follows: TGCGCCAGCAGTCTACGGGGAAGGAGCTCTGGAAACACCATATATTTT.

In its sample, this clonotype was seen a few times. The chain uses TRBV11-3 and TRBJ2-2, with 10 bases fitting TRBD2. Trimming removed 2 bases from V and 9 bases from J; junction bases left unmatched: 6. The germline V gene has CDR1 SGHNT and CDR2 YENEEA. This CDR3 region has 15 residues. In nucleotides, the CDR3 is TGTGCCAGCAGCTTACTAGCGGGGGCCCCACGGGAGCTGTTTTTT. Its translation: CASSLLAGAPRELFF.

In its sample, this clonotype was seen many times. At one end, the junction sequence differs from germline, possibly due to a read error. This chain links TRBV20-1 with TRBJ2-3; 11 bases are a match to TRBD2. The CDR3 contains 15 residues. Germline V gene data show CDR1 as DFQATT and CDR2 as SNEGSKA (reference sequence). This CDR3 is CSARDSGRAGDTQYF. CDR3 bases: TGCAGTGCTCGAGATAGCGGGAGGGCCGGGGATACGCAGTATTTT.

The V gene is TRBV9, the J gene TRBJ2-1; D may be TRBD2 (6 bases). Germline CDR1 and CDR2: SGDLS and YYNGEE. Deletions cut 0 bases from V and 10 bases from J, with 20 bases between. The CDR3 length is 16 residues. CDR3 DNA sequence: TGTGCCAGCAGCGTAGAAGGGGAAGGTGGGGGGAGCGAGCAGTTCTTC. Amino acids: CASSVEGEGGGSEQFF.

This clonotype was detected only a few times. The CDR3 loop is CSVEGGPTYEQYF. CDR3 coding DNA: TGCAGCGTTGAAGGAGGACCTACCTACGAGCAGTACTTC. The chain has TRBV29-1 and TRBJ2-7; D unresolved. Germline loops: CDR1 SQVTM, CDR2 ANQGSEA. The CDR3 extends over 13 amino acids. Trimming cost V 1 base and J 2 bases, with 9 bases left between them.

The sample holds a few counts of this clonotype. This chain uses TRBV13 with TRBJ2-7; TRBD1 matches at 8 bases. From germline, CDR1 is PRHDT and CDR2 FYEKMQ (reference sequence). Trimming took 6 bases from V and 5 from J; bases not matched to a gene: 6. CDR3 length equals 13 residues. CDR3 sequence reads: CASRGQEFDEQYF. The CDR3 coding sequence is TGTGCCAGCAGGGGACAGGAGTTCGACGAGCAGTACTTC.

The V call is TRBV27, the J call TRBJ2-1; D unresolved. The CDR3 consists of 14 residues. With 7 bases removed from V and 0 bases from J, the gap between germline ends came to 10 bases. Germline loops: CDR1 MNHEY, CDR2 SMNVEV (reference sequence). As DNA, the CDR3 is TGTGCCAGCACCTCTAAGAGCTCCTACAATGAGCAGTTCTTC. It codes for CASTSKSSYNEQFF.

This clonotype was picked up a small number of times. For the CDR3, the DNA is TGCAGTGCTAGAGTGATATGGACAGGGCCCTATGGCTACACCTTC. As protein: CSARVIWTGPYGYTF. The chain has TRBV20-1 and TRBJ1-2, with 8 positions matching TRBD1. This CDR3 is built from 15 residues. The J segment lost 4 bases and the V segment lost 1 base, leaving 8 bases of the junction unmatched. CDR1 is DFQATT, CDR2 SNEGSKA, per germline (reference sequence).

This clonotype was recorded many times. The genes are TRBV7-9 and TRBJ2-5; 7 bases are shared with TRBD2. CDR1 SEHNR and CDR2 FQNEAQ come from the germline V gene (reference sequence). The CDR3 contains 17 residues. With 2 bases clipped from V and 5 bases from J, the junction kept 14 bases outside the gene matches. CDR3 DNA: TGTGCCAGCAGCTTAAACGGGAGGTTTGGTTCGGCGGAGACCCAGTACTTC. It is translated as CASSLNGRFGSAETQYF.

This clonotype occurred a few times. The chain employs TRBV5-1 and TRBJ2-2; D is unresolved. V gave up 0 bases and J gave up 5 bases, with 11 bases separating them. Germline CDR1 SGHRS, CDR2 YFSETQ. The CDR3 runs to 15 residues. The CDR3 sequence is CASSLGSKGTGELFF. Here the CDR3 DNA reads TGCGCCAGCAGCTTGGGCAGTAAAGGAACCGGGGAGCTGTTTTTT.

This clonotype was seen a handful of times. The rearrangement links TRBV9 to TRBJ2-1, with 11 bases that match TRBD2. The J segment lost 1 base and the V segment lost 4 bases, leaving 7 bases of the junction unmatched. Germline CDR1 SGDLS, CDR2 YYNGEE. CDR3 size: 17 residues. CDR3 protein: CASSPGTSGPSYNEQFF. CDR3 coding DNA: TGTGCCAGCAGCCCTGGGACTAGCGGTCCTTCCTACAATGAGCAGTTCTTC.